These 7 T cell receptor beta chains came from one sample sequenced in a study of CDR3 diversity in severe acne. MiXCR, run by TCRdb on the PCR reads, gives a single entry per CDR3 protein. The sample yields 97,000 or so distinct CDR3 sequences, roughly half seen once. Sequenced material: blood. Source of these receptors: a male donor with acne.

The chain joins TRBV29-1 to TRBJ1-2; D perhaps matches TRBD1 (5 bases). Germline V gives CDR1 SQVTM, CDR2 ANQGSEA. The V and J ends lost 7 bases and 8 bases respectively, with 14 bases between them. The CDR3 runs to 11 residues. CDR3 DNA sequence: TGCAGCGCGACGGGGGGAGGCGGCTACACCTTC. Translating gives CSATGGGGYTF. The full variable domain, its missing parts supplied by reference TRBV29-1 and TRBJ1-2, is SAVISQKPSRDICQRGTSLTIQCQVDSQVTMMFWYRQQPGQSLTLIATANQGSEATYESGFVIDKFPISRPNLTFSTLTVSNMSPEDSSIYLCSATGGGGYTFGSGTRLTVV.

Turning to this clonotype: One junction end disagrees with the germline gene, perhaps due to a read error. The genes are TRBV14 and TRBJ1-2; the match to TRBD1 covers 9 bases. The length of the CDR3 is 16 residues. Germline V gives CDR1 SGHDN, CDR2 FVKESK. CDR3 in DNA: TGTGCCAGCAGCCCCGGGACAGGGTTTGGGTTTTATGGCTACATCTTC. It specifies CASSPGTGFGFYGYIF.

The chain combines TRBV29-1 with TRBJ2-6; 7 bases fit TRBD1. V lost 4 bases and J lost 0; bases outside the gene matches: 6. Looked up from germline, CDR1 is SQVTM and CDR2 is ANQGSEA. The CDR3 is 16 residues long. CDR3 amino acids: CSVVGAGGSGANVLTF. CDR3 nucleotides: TGCAGCGTTGTAGGGGCAGGGGGCTCTGGGGCCAACGTCCTGACTTTC.

The chain uses TRBV5-4 and TRBJ2-5; D is unclear. Per the germline V gene, CDR1 is SGHNT and CDR2 is YYREEE (reference sequence). CDR3 length: 15 amino acids. V dropped 1 base and J dropped 2 bases, with 12 bases sitting between them. CDR3: CASSLRGWDQETQYF. In nucleotides, the CDR3 is TGTGCCAGCAGCTTGCGAGGTTGGGATCAAGAGACCCAGTACTTC.

The chain is built from TRBV25-1 and TRBJ2-7; D is unresolved. V was clipped by 5 bases and J by 4 bases, with 9 bases between them. This CDR3 is built from 12 residues. Germline V CDR1 and CDR2: MGHDK, SYGVNS. CDR3 protein: CASSSQAYEQYF. The DNA of the CDR3 is TGTGCCAGCAGTTCCCAGGCTTACGAGCAGTACTTC.

About this clonotype: A much larger clone sits a single nucleotide away, making a read error possible. The V gene is TRBV7-9, the J gene TRBJ1-4; TRBD1 is a possible D gene (5 bases). Trimming stripped 1 base from V and 7 bases from J, with 7 bases between. Looked up from germline, CDR1 is SEHNR and CDR2 is FQNEAQ (reference sequence). The CDR3 is 13 residues long. The CDR3 sequence: CASSLGGTEKLFF. CDR3 bases: TGTGCCAGCAGCTTAGGAGGGACTGAAAAACTGTTTTTT.

This clonotype was counted a single time. One junction end disagrees with the germline gene, perhaps due to a read error. The DNA for the CDR3 is TGTGCCAGCAGGTCCGGGGGGGTGGAGAGCACCGGGGAGCTGTCTTGG. Residues: CASRSGGVESTGELSW. The V and J genes are TRBV28 and TRBJ2-2; TRBD2 matches 8 bases. The CDR3 length is 16 residues. Germline-derived CDR1 and CDR2 are MDHEN and SYDVKM.